The entry below gives a single T cell receptor beta chain sequence along with its context. Its antigen is as yet unknown. The method was immunoSEQ multiplex PCR; TCRdb's version includes in-frame clones alone and lacks a portion of them. The profile shows roughly 140,000 clones, approximately 94% of them singletons. The V and J ends lost 3 bases and 13 bases respectively, with 4 bases between them. The length of the CDR3 is 8 residues. CDR1 is SGHKS and CDR2 is YYEKEE in the germline V gene (reference sequence). This entry is derived from a study of OX40 agonist ivuxolimab in advanced cancers. Study-wide context: Melanoma, hepatocellular carcinoma, head and neck or renal cell cancer occurred in dose-escalation patients.

Findings and limits, study-wide: CD4+ and CD8+ blood T cells expanded clonally by week 6 at 0.1 to 3.0 mg/kg.

The chain recombines TRBV5-5 with TRBJ1-2; no reliable D call. The sample consisted of CD4+ or CD8+ T cells sorted from blood, taken in a trial of the OX40 agonist ivuxolimab. The receptor was isolated from an adult with an advanced solid tumor such as melanoma, head and neck, liver or kidney cancer. In DNA, the CDR3 is TGTGCCAGCAGCTCCCCCACCTTC. It encodes CASSSPTF.